This TCR beta chain was profiled in a study of graft-versus-host responses after intestinal transplantation. This CDR3 is 15 amino acids long. Germline V gives CDR1 MNHEY, CDR2 SVGAGI. V shed 5 bases, J shed 3 bases, and the junction held 7 bases outside the gene matches. Produced via immunoSEQ multiplex PCR; TCRdb's table is partial and in-frame only. The repertoire holds about 29,000 clones, more than 85% seen once, with roughly 0.72% in the top ten. This clone was seen a single time. The rearrangement links TRBV6-5 to TRBJ2-7, with 10 bases lining up with TRBD2. The specimen was PBMCs, collected about 62 days after intestinal transplant. The TCR originated in a human patient who received an intestinal transplant, so some T cells may come from the graft donor. For the CDR3, the DNA is TGTGCCAGCAGTCCACAGGCTAGCGGGAGCTACGAGCAGTACTTC. Its translation: CASSPQASGSYEQYF.